One and the same sample provided the 11 T cell receptor beta chains below, sequenced in a study of cytomegalovirus exposure and HLA in healthy donors. Method: immunoSEQ multiplex PCR; TCRdb's copy keeps in-frame clones and lacks some. The sample has tens of thousands of clones, around 95% seen once. The source material was PBMCs. The receptors were sampled from a woman younger than 35 in good health and CMV-seropositive.

The CDR3 region has the DNA TGTGCCAGCGGACGGCGGGCAGCTAATCAGCCCCAGCATTTT. Its translation is CASGRRAANQPQHF. V usage is TRBV6-1 and J usage is TRBJ1-5; no clear D. The V gene lost 8 bases and the J gene lost 4 bases, with 15 bases spanning the gap. CDR1 is MNHNS, CDR2 SASEGT, per germline. CDR3 length: 14 residues.

The chain links TRBV27 to TRBJ2-6; tentative D call: TRBD1 (6 bases). The CDR3 spans 15 residues. The V end lost 6 bases, the J end lost 1 base, and 10 bases lay between the germline ends. From germline, CDR1 is MNHEY and CDR2 SMNVEV (reference sequence). The CDR3 DNA is TGTGCCAGCAGAAAAACAGGGTCTGGGGCCAACGTCCTGACTTTC. It encodes CASRKTGSGANVLTF.

The V gene is TRBV4-1, the J gene TRBJ2-7; 9 nucleotides align to TRBD1. In germline, CDR1 is MGHRA, CDR2 YSYEKL. This CDR3 is built from 14 residues. The trim removed 3 bases at V and 4 bases at J, leaving 4 bases unmatched. This chain's CDR3 is CASSQGTGRYEQYF. CDR3 sequence (DNA): TGCGCCAGCAGCCAGGGGACAGGGCGGTACGAGCAGTACTTC.

The chain joins TRBV19 to TRBJ2-7; 10 nucleotides align to TRBD1. V shed 8 bases, J shed 6 bases, and the junction held 7 bases outside the gene matches. CDR1 and CDR2 (germline): LNHDA, SQIVND (reference sequence). This CDR3 is built from 13 residues. For the CDR3, the DNA is TGTGCCAGTGGACAGGGGGGATGGAGCGAGCAGTACTTC. It encodes CASGQGGWSEQYF. The full variable domain, completed using reference TRBV19 and TRBJ2-7, is DGGITQSPKYLFRKEGQNVTLSCEQNLNHDAMYWYRQDPGQGLRLIYYSQIVNDFQKGDIAEGYSVSREKKESFPLTVTSAQKNPTAFYLCASGQGGWSEQYFGPGTRLTVT.

V and J are TRBV7-9 and TRBJ2-7, with D perhaps matching TRBD2 (5 bases). Germline V gives CDR1 SEHNR, CDR2 FQNEAQ (reference sequence). This CDR3 is 14 amino acids long. The V end lost 1 base, the J end lost 4 bases, and 11 bases lay between the germline ends. DNA of the CDR3: TGTGCCAGCAGCTTAGTGGGTCGGGGATACGAGCAGTACTTC. Translated: CASSLVGRGYEQYF.

The chain links TRBV27 to TRBJ2-3, with D possibly matching TRBD1 (6 bases). Trimming removed 3 bases from V and 5 bases from J, with 12 bases in between. CDR3 size: 14 residues. CDR1 MNHEY and CDR2 SMNVEV come from the germline V gene (reference sequence). CDR3 sequence (DNA): TGTGCCAGCAGTTTCTACAGGGCGGGAGATACGCAGTATTTT. Protein sequence: CASSFYRAGDTQYF.

This clone was counted only a few times. This chain connects TRBV19 to TRBJ1-2; weak D call: TRBD1 (6 bases). Germline assignment: CDR1 LNHDA and CDR2 SQIVND (reference sequence). The CDR3 has 15 amino acids. The V gene lost 5 bases and the J gene lost 0 bases, with 13 bases spanning the gap. The CDR3 is CASSSSGDTNYGYTF. CDR3 sequence (DNA): TGTGCCAGTAGTTCGTCAGGGGATACTAACTATGGCTACACCTTC.

V gene TRBV28 combines with J gene TRBJ2-7; TRBD1 agrees at 9 bases. Trimming at V came to 6 bases and at J to 4 bases, leaving 7 bases not matched to a gene. CDR1 and CDR2 (germline): MDHEN, SYDVKM. This CDR3 contains 14 residues. The CDR3 spells CASSPGQGPYEQYF. CDR3 sequence (DNA): TGTGCCAGCAGCCCGGGACAGGGACCGTACGAGCAGTACTTC.

The V call is TRBV6-1, the J call TRBJ1-5; TRBD1 matches at 7 bases. J was trimmed by 4 bases and V by 8 bases; bases with no gene match: 5. CDR1 and CDR2 (germline): MNHNS, SASEGT. This CDR3 is 13 amino acids long. CDR3 amino acids: CASGTVENQPQHF. CDR3 nucleotide sequence: TGTGCCAGCGGGACAGTCGAGAATCAGCCCCAGCATTTT.

The chain recombines TRBV28 with TRBJ1-4; D is unresolved. V lost 2 bases and J lost 8, with 9 bases in between. The CDR3 is made up of 13 amino acids. CDR1 is MDHEN and CDR2 is SYDVKM in the germline V gene. The CDR3 spells CASSLRRVEKLFF. The CDR3 bases are TGTGCCAGCAGTTTACGGCGGGTCGAAAAACTGTTTTTT.

This rearrangement joins TRBV7-9 to TRBJ2-1; TRBD2 aligns across 9 bases. This CDR3 has 15 amino acids. J lost 8 bases, V lost 2 bases, and 7 bases had no gene match. In germline, CDR1 is SEHNR, CDR2 FQNEAQ (reference sequence). This CDR3 is CASSLNGGRADEQFF. In nucleotides, the CDR3 is TGTGCCAGCAGCTTAAATGGCGGGAGGGCGGATGAGCAGTTCTTC. The complete variable domain, with remaining parts taken from reference TRBV7-9 and TRBJ2-1, reads DTGVSQNPRHKITKRGQNVTFRCDPISEHNRLYWYRQTLGQGPEFLTYFQNEAQLEKSRLLSDRFSAERPKGSFSTLEIQRTEQGDSAMYLCASSLNGGRADEQFFGPGTRLTVL.